Listed here are 28 T cell receptor beta chains from one sample, sequenced in a study of cytomegalovirus exposure and HLA in healthy donors. It was with 60 Vbeta and 13 Jbeta primers that the PCR ran. Only in-frame clones appear in the TCRdb table, and some are missing; sequencing was by immunoSEQ multiplex PCR. Of fewer than 200,000 clones in the sample, about 77% were seen once. Material: PBMCs. Receptor source: a woman aged 40 to 49 in good health and CMV-seropositive.

This chain connects TRBV7-2 to TRBJ2-5, with D perhaps TRBD1 (6 bases). This CDR3 is 14 amino acids long. In germline, CDR1 is SGHTA, CDR2 FQGNSA. The V gene lost 7 bases and the J gene lost 3 bases, with 15 bases spanning the gap. As DNA, the CDR3 is TGTGCCAGCAACTTTAACAGGGCTGAAGAGACCCAGTACTTC. Translation: CASNFNRAEETQYF.

The chain employs TRBV5-1 and TRBJ2-2; 7 bases match TRBD2. Germline V gives CDR1 SGHRS, CDR2 YFSETQ. The J segment lost 6 bases and the V segment lost 0 bases, leaving 8 bases of the junction unmatched. The CDR3 extends over 16 amino acids. CDR3 region: CASSLVTSAASGELFF. DNA of the CDR3: TGCGCCAGCAGCTTGGTAACTAGCGCGGCGTCCGGGGAGCTGTTTTTT.

The chain recombines TRBV4-2 with TRBJ2-4, with D possibly matching TRBD2 (5 bases). CDR3 length: 17 amino acids. Per germline, CDR1 LGHNA and CDR2 YNFKEQ. V gave up 0 bases and J gave up 2 bases, with 14 bases separating them. The CDR3 loop is CASSQESSGSPKNIQYF. The CDR3, as DNA: TGTGCCAGCAGCCAAGAATCAAGCGGAAGTCCCAAAAACATTCAGTACTTC.

Only a few counts were recorded for this clone. This chain joins TRBV28 and TRBJ1-2, with TRBD1 matching over 7 bases. Trimming at V came to 4 bases and at J to 3 bases, leaving 8 bases not matched to a gene. This CDR3 is 15 amino acids long. Germline values: CDR1 MDHEN, CDR2 SYDVKM. CDR3 sequence: CASSSSGTEYYGYTF. Written as DNA, the CDR3 is TGTGCCAGCAGTTCCTCCGGGACAGAATACTATGGCTACACCTTC.

V is TRBV6-1 and J is TRBJ2-7, with TRBD1 matching over 7 bases. The V and J ends lost 6 bases and 3 bases, in that order; junction bases with no gene match: 5. Germline loops: CDR1 MNHNS, CDR2 SASEGT. The CDR3 spans 13 residues. The CDR3 nucleotides are TGTGCCAGCAGGATAGGACAGGACTACGAGCAGTACTTC. Amino acid sequence: CASRIGQDYEQYF.

V and J are TRBV18 and TRBJ2-7; 7 bases align to TRBD1. CDR1 is KGHSH, CDR2 LQKENI, per germline. With 0 bases clipped from V and 6 bases from J, the junction kept 5 bases outside the gene matches. The CDR3 totals 14 residues. CDR3 in DNA: TGTGCCAGCTCACCACCGGCAGGGGGTGGCGAGCAGTACTTC. This translates into CASSPPAGGGEQYF.

This rearrangement joins TRBV6-6 to TRBJ2-2, with D tentatively TRBD1 (6 bases). Trimming pared 3 bases from V and 4 bases from J, leaving 12 bases between. This CDR3 is 15 amino acids long. The germline CDR1 and CDR2 sequences are MNHNY and SVGAGI (reference sequence). Written as DNA, the CDR3 is TGTGCCAGCAGTTATCCAGGGGACCCCACCGGGGAGCTGTTTTTT. Protein sequence: CASSYPGDPTGELFF.

The table lists this clone with a few counts. This sequence joins TRBV25-1 and TRBJ1-1; 8 bases line up with TRBD1. J lost 6 bases, V lost 6 bases, and 6 bases had no gene match. This CDR3 comprises 13 residues. Germline V gene sequence: CDR1 MGHDK, CDR2 SYGVNS. This CDR3 reads CASRPTGVAEAFF. The CDR3 bases are TGTGCCAGCAGACCGACAGGGGTCGCTGAAGCTTTCTTT.

This clone was picked up a small number of times. CDR3 coding DNA: TGTGCCAGCAGCCCCCGAGTAGGAGACGGCAATGAGCAGTTCTTC. Translated, it gives CASSPRVGDGNEQFF. The rearrangement uses TRBV4-2 and TRBJ2-1; D unresolved. CDR1 is LGHNA, CDR2 YNFKEQ, per germline. The V gene lost 4 bases and the J gene lost 6 bases, with 16 bases spanning the gap. The CDR3 loop spans 15 amino acids.

This clone turned up a few times. V usage is TRBV4-3 and J usage is TRBJ2-5, with TRBD1 matching over 7 bases. The DNA end is more similar to TRBJ2-7, so the J call may be wrong. Germline V gene lookup returns CDR1 LGHNA and CDR2 YSLEER. This CDR3 region has 16 residues. CDR3 sequence: CASSQVGQPTTYEQYF. CDR3 nucleotides: TGCGCCAGCAGCCAGGTGGGACAGCCAACTACCTACGAGCAGTACTTC.

V is TRBV14 and J is TRBJ2-3, with 12 bases aligning to TRBD2. Germline values: CDR1 SGHDN, CDR2 FVKESK. There are 17 residues in the CDR3. The ends lost 1 base at V and 1 base at J; junction bases unmatched: 3. In DNA form, the CDR3 reads TGTGCCAGCAGCCAAGGCAGACTAGCGGGGGGCACAGATACGCAGTATTTT. Residues: CASSQGRLAGGTDTQYF.

Only a few counts were recorded for this clone. This chain links TRBV6-6 with TRBJ2-5; D is undetermined. V shed 6 bases and J shed 0 bases, with 8 bases lying between them. The CDR3 loop spans 13 amino acids. Germline V gene sequence: CDR1 MNHNY, CDR2 SVGAGI (reference sequence). In nucleotides, the CDR3 is TGTGCCAGCAGCAATCAGAACCAAGAGACCCAGTACTTC. Its protein product is CASSNQNQETQYF.

This chain connects TRBV9 to TRBJ2-6; TRBD1 agrees at 10 bases. The germline V gene encodes CDR1 SGDLS and CDR2 YYNGEE. V was pared by 3 bases and J by 0 bases, with 6 bases of the junction left unmatched. The CDR3 loop spans 18 amino acids. The CDR3 protein is CASSEGGQGYSGANVLTF. The CDR3 nucleotides are TGTGCCAGCAGCGAGGGGGGACAGGGGTACTCTGGGGCCAACGTCCTGACTTTC. Full variable domain (rest looked up from reference TRBV9 and TRBJ2-6): DSGVTQTPKHLITATGQRVTLRCSPRSGDLSVYWYQQSLDQGLQFLIQYYNGEERAKGNILERFSAQQFPDLHSELNLSSLELGDSALYFCASSEGGQGYSGANVLTFGAGSRLTVL.

The V call is TRBV18, the J call TRBJ1-1; D unresolved. V was cut by 4 bases and J by 6 bases, with 12 bases left in between. Germline CDR1 reads KGHSH; CDR2 reads LQKENI. This CDR3 has 13 residues. The CDR3 DNA reads as TGTGCCAGCTCACAGGAGAGGAGCGCTGAAGCTTTCTTT. Its protein is CASSQERSAEAFF.

Here the CDR3 reads CASGQGVTEAFF. The CDR3 region has the DNA TGTGCCAGCGGCCAGGGGGTCACTGAAGCTTTCTTT. This rearrangement joins TRBV2 to TRBJ1-1; 7 nucleotides agree with TRBD1. CDR3 length: 12 residues. With 8 bases clipped from V and 4 bases from J, the junction kept 4 bases outside the gene matches. Germline CDR1 and CDR2: SNHLY and FYNNEI. Using reference TRBV2 and TRBJ1-1 for the parts outside the CDR3, the full variable domain is EPEVTQTPSHQVTQMGQEVILRCVPISNHLYFYWYRQILGQKVEFLVSFYNNEISEKSEIFDDQFSVERPDGSNFTLKIRSTKLEDSAMYFCASGQGVTEAFFGQGTRLTVV.

This clone was recorded a few times. The rearrangement joins TRBV9 to TRBJ1-2, with D unclear. V shed 3 bases and J shed 0 bases, with 9 bases lying between them. The CDR3 extends over 14 amino acids. From germline, CDR1 is SGDLS and CDR2 YYNGEE. DNA for the CDR3: TGTGCCAGCAGCGCTGACGGGGCTAACTATGGCTACACCTTC. Its protein is CASSADGANYGYTF.

V and J are TRBV1 and TRBJ2-7; TRBD2, the D gene given by the table, was not confirmed from the DNA. TRBV1 is tagged as a pseudogene. The CDR3 loop spans 14 amino acids. The CDR3 protein is CTSRRGRCAYEQYF. CDR3 DNA: TGCACCAGCAGAAGAGGGCGCTGCGCCTACGAGCAGTACTTC.

The rearrangement uses TRBV10-1 and TRBJ1-4, with no clear D. Germline lookup yields CDR1 WNHNN and CDR2 SYGVQD (reference sequence). This CDR3 comprises 15 residues. V dropped 0 bases and J dropped 0 bases, with 5 bases sitting between them. CDR3 sequence reads: CASSESQSTNEKLFF. In DNA form, the CDR3 reads TGCGCCAGCAGTGAGTCGCAGTCAACTAATGAAAAACTGTTTTTT.

This clone was observed a handful of times. V is TRBV5-1 and J is TRBJ2-1; 8 bases line up with TRBD2. From germline, CDR1 is SGHRS and CDR2 YFSETQ. The CDR3 sequence is 16 residues long. The junction had 4 bases not matched to a gene; V was cut back by 0 bases and J by 2 bases. CDR3 coding DNA: TGCGCCAGCAGCTTGGAAGCGGGAGAACCCTACAATGAGCAGTTCTTC. Its protein is CASSLEAGEPYNEQFF. Filled out from reference TRBV5-1 and TRBJ2-1, the complete variable domain reads KAGVTQTPRYLIKTRGQQVTLSCSPISGHRSVSWYQQTPGQGLQFLFEYFSETQRNKGNFPGRFSGRQFSNSRSEMNVSTLELGDSALYLCASSLEAGEPYNEQFFGPGTRLTVL.

This clone came up once. The rearrangement links TRBV11-2 to TRBJ2-1, with 10 positions matching TRBD2. Per germline, CDR1 SGHAT and CDR2 FQNNGV. There are 18 residues in the CDR3. Losses at the gene ends were 1 base for V and 0 bases for J; bases not matched to a gene: 6. DNA for the CDR3: TGTGCCAGCAGCTTAGTGAGCTCTAGCGGGAGCTCCTACAATGAGCAGTTCTTC. Its translation: CASSLVSSSGSSYNEQFF.

The chain joins TRBV9 to TRBJ2-3; TRBD2 matches 14 bases. The CDR3 sequence is 17 residues long. Germline CDR1 is SGDLS and CDR2 is YYNGEE. The ends lost 4 bases at V and 5 bases at J; junction bases unmatched: 9. The CDR3 sequence: CASSPVGLAGGKDTQYF. CDR3 sequence (DNA): TGTGCCAGCAGCCCAGTAGGACTAGCGGGGGGAAAAGATACGCAGTATTTT.

About this clone: In the same sample, other DNA sequences code for this CDR3. V and J are TRBV5-1 and TRBJ1-6, with 8 bases aligning to TRBD1. CDR1 SGHRS and CDR2 YFSETQ come from the germline V gene. V gave up 5 bases and J gave up 5 bases; unmatched junction bases: 0. The CDR3 sequence is 13 residues long. The CDR3 coding sequence is TGCGCCAGCAGGGGACAGGATAATTCACCCCTCCACTTT. The encoded protein is CASRGQDNSPLHF.

The rearrangement joins TRBV5-1 to TRBJ1-1; unclear D gene. CDR3 size: 13 residues. The V end was cut by 1 base, the J end by 0 bases, with 4 bases between. Germline lookup yields CDR1 SGHRS and CDR2 YFSETQ. DNA of the CDR3: TGCGCCAGCAGCTTGATCGTGAACACTGAAGCTTTCTTT. Its translation is CASSLIVNTEAFF.

With respect to this clone: Other DNA sequences in the sample encode the same CDR3. The gene calls are TRBV4-1 and TRBJ2-5, with D unresolved. Trimming removed 4 bases at V and 1 base at J, with 13 bases between. CDR3 size: 15 residues. Germline loops: CDR1 MGHRA, CDR2 YSYEKL. In DNA, the CDR3 is TGCGCCAGCAGCCGGTCCGGCACAGTCCAAGAGACCCAGTACTTC. Its translation: CASSRSGTVQETQYF.

The CDR3 sequence: CASSEFAGGRAYGYTF. CDR3 DNA: TGCGCCAGCAGTGAATTTGCAGGAGGGAGAGCCTATGGCTACACCTTC. This rearrangement joins TRBV10-2 to TRBJ1-2; no clear D gene. V lost 3 bases and J lost 4, with 18 bases in between. This CDR3 comprises 16 residues. Germline V gives CDR1 WSHSY, CDR2 SAAADI.

The chain links TRBV30 to TRBJ1-2; 7 bases are a match to TRBD1. Germline values: CDR1 GTSNPN, CDR2 SVGIG (reference sequence). J was trimmed by 2 bases and V by 6 bases; bases with no gene match: 12. The CDR3 is 15 amino acids. The CDR3 DNA follows: TGTGCCTGTCTCAGGGGTGGGACAGCGAACTATGGCTACACCTTC. It yields the protein CACLRGGTANYGYTF.

The table lists this clone with a few counts. This chain joins TRBV14 and TRBJ2-1; 8 nucleotides align to TRBD2. The V gene's germline CDR1 is SGHDN and CDR2 FVKESK. After removal of 5 bases from V and 0 bases from J, the junction contained 9 bases not matched to a gene. The CDR3 is 17 residues long. CDR3 residues: CASSSRGSGSSYNEQFF. The CDR3 nucleotides read TGTGCCAGCAGCTCAAGGGGAAGCGGGAGCTCCTACAATGAGCAGTTCTTC.

A few counts support this clone. This sequence joins TRBV6-5 and TRBJ2-1, with D possibly matching TRBD2 (6 bases). Germline V gives CDR1 MNHEY, CDR2 SVGAGI. There are 14 residues in the CDR3. Trimming removed 7 bases at V and 3 bases at J, with 13 bases between. In DNA, the CDR3 is TGTGCCAGCAAGCGGGCCACCCTCTACAATGAGCAGTTCTTC. This codes for CASKRATLYNEQFF.